These 13 T cell receptor beta chains share one sample of origin, sequenced in a study of blood T cell repertoires in COVID-19 (TCRdb year 2020). The library came from the immunoSEQ multiplex PCR assay. In its TCRdb copy, this immuneACCESS table keeps in-frame sequences only and misses some clones. Where compared with another copy, unresolved V genes explain less than half of these, and the others have no known cause. The sample table holds about 280,000 clones, of which roughly 90% were seen once. Together, the top ten hold about 1.7% of the sample. Specimen: PBMCs or T cells enriched from blood (not recorded which). The receptors come from a woman aged 18 to 35 with acute COVID-19.

This clone has a handful of counts. The gene calls are TRBV6-2 or TRBV6-3 and TRBJ2-7, with D possibly TRBD2 on 6 matching bases. Per the germline V gene, CDR1 is MNHEY and CDR2 is SVGEGT. The CDR3 is made up of 18 amino acids. V was pared by 2 bases and J by 3 bases, with 23 bases between. CDR3 protein: CASSYTRGLLRSYYEQYF. The CDR3 coding sequence is TGTGCCAGCAGTTACACCCGGGGACTGCTACGATCTTACTACGAGCAGTACTTC.

The chain links TRBV18 to TRBJ1-2, with D perhaps matching TRBD1 (6 bases). CDR1 KGHSH and CDR2 LQKENI come from the germline V gene. V was trimmed by 3 bases and J by 2 bases, leaving 13 bases between them. This CDR3 comprises 15 residues. The CDR3 nucleotides read TGTGCCAGCTCACCCGTTACAGGGACCAACTATGGCTACACCTTC. Its translation: CASSPVTGTNYGYTF.

This chain links TRBV7-3 with TRBJ2-3; D remains ambiguous. This CDR3 contains 14 residues. Germline V gives CDR1 SGHTA, CDR2 FQGTGA. Trimming stripped 5 bases from V and 0 bases from J, with 9 bases between. CDR3: CASSRFTSTDTQYF. CDR3 coding DNA: TGTGCCAGCAGCCGGTTTACTAGCACAGATACGCAGTATTTT.

This chain uses TRBV27 with TRBJ2-3; D is unresolved. Germline lookup yields CDR1 MNHEY and CDR2 SMNVEV (reference sequence). The V end lost 3 bases, the J end lost 4 bases, and 2 bases lay between the germline ends. CDR3 length: 11 amino acids. The DNA for the CDR3 is TGTGCCAGCAGTTTCTCAGATACGCAGTATTTT. This encodes CASSFSDTQYF.

In its sample, this clone was seen once. V usage is TRBV29-1 and J usage is TRBJ1-1, with D tentatively TRBD1 (6 bases). This CDR3 contains 14 residues. The ends were cut back, 4 bases at V and 1 base at J, with 13 bases in the middle. Germline V lookup: CDR1 SQVTM, CDR2 ANQGSEA. CDR3 amino acids: CSVGLLQGNTEAFF. CDR3 nucleotide sequence: TGCAGCGTTGGATTACTACAGGGGAACACTGAAGCTTTCTTT.

This chain links TRBV11-2 with TRBJ2-1; 8 positions match TRBD2. The V and J ends lost 0 bases and 7 bases, in that order; junction bases with no gene match: 14. The CDR3 runs to 18 residues. Per germline, CDR1 SGHAT and CDR2 FQNNGV. CDR3 protein: CASSLDFSAGGPGNEQFF. As DNA, the CDR3 is TGTGCCAGCAGCTTAGATTTCTCGGCGGGAGGCCCCGGGAATGAGCAGTTCTTC.

The chain joins TRBV19 to TRBJ1-4; D remains unclear. The V and J ends lost 4 bases and 0 bases respectively, with 9 bases between them. Germline V gene sequence: CDR1 LNHDA, CDR2 SQIVND (reference sequence). This CDR3 has 15 residues. The CDR3 loop reads CASSTLSATNEKLFF. The CDR3 coding sequence is TGTGCCAGTAGTACTCTGTCTGCAACTAATGAAAAACTGTTTTTT.

The CDR3 spells CASSLGASNYGYTF. DNA for the CDR3: TGCGCCAGCAGCTTGGGGGCGTCTAACTATGGCTACACCTTC. This sequence joins TRBV5-1 and TRBJ1-2; D ambiguous. The V and J ends lost 0 bases and 0 bases respectively, with 6 bases between them. The CDR3 sequence is 14 residues long. Germline V gene sequence: CDR1 SGHRS, CDR2 YFSETQ.

The rearrangement joins TRBV28 to TRBJ1-2, with TRBD1 as a possible D gene (6 bases). V was clipped by 6 bases and J by 0 bases, with 14 bases between them. The germline CDR1 and CDR2 sequences are MDHEN and SYDVKM. The CDR3 covers 15 residues. CDR3 sequence (DNA): TGTGCCAGCAGAAAACCAGGGGCGGCTAACTATGGCTACACCTTC. Translating gives CASRKPGAANYGYTF.

The rearrangement joins TRBV6-2 or TRBV6-3 to TRBJ2-7, with D maybe TRBD1 (6 bases). V was trimmed by 4 bases and J by 1 base, leaving 14 bases between them. The germline V gene has CDR1 MNHEY and CDR2 SVGEGT. This CDR3 has 15 residues. CDR3: CASSWAGASSYEQYF. In DNA, the CDR3 is TGTGCCAGCAGTTGGGCAGGGGCCTCTTCCTACGAGCAGTACTTC.

This clone has only a few counts. The rearrangement uses TRBV28 and TRBJ2-7; a weak D match, TRBD2 (5 bases). Germline V gene data show CDR1 as MDHEN and CDR2 as SYDVKM. The CDR3 runs 16 residues. Trimming pared 4 bases from V and 4 bases from J, leaving 20 bases between. The CDR3 spells CASSSMDSTPGYEQYF. The CDR3, as DNA: TGTGCCAGCAGTTCGATGGACTCTACCCCCGGGTACGAGCAGTACTTC.

The chain recombines TRBV25-1 with TRBJ1-4; D is possibly TRBD1 (5 bases). Trimming cost V 3 bases and J 5 bases, with 10 bases left between them. Germline V CDR1 and CDR2: MGHDK, SYGVNS. The CDR3 runs 14 residues. CDR3 sequence: CASSDGAANEKLFF. CDR3 sequence (DNA): TGTGCCAGCAGTGATGGGGCAGCAAATGAAAAACTGTTTTTT.

The V gene is TRBV19, the J gene TRBJ2-3, with TRBD2 matching over 8 bases. The CDR3 has 19 residues. Trimming cost V 1 base and J 0 bases; bases outside gene matches: 12. From germline, CDR1 is LNHDA and CDR2 SQIVND (reference sequence). CDR3 loop: CASSIGKAGAPMSTDTQYF. In DNA form, the CDR3 reads TGTGCCAGTAGTATAGGAAAAGCGGGAGCCCCAATGAGCACAGATACGCAGTATTTT.